A selection of T cell receptor beta chains follows, all from one sample in a study of human T cells and chemical hapten exposure. TCRdb re-derived calls from the RACE reads in MiXCR, one entry per CDR3 protein. The data show roughly 100,000 distinct CDR3 sequences, about a tenth seen once. Specimen: whole blood, collected in connection with sensitization to the hapten diphenylcyclopropenone (DPC). The receptors derive from a woman in her forties with alopecia areata. Some clones in this sample may be carry-over from other donors' samples. The CDR3 runs from the conserved cysteine through the conserved F or W. Each record gives: D gene, V gene, CDR3 protein. A D gene is named only where the DNA matches it firmly.

-	TRBV15	CATSRDGVIYEQYF
-	TRBV9	CASSVATNFRGQETQYF
-	TRBV2	CASSEAGLAKNIQYF
-	TRBV12-3/TRBV12-4	CASRYRVSGYTF
-	TRBV29-1	CSVQTRAESLFF
-	TRBV7-9	CASSLSVQETQYF
-	TRBV12-3/TRBV12-4	CASSLGGSAGANVLTF
-	TRBV4-2	CASSRAYPDEQYF
TRBD2	TRBV20-1	CSARSGARSYEQYF
TRBD1	TRBV20-1	CSARDYRQGKETQYF
-	TRBV20-1	CSARDIQPNSNQPQHF
-	TRBV5-1	CASSPDSRNSPLHF
TRBD1	TRBV6-1	CASNRSGTGKDEQYF
-	TRBV27	CASSRRESETQYF
TRBD2	TRBV5-1	CASIIGASGQETQYF
TRBD2	TRBV28	CASSFLAGNYEQYF
-	TRBV4-1	CASSQDTGSLNEKLFF
TRBD1	TRBV20-1	CSAYRQGLGYTF
TRBD1	TRBV27	CASSLNRGRGYTF
-	TRBV28	CASSRQRAFF
TRBD2	TRBV4-2	CASSAGLAGNNEQFF
-	TRBV4-3	CASSQDLQGGIIQPQHF
TRBD1	TRBV6-2/TRBV6-3	CASSGWGQGIQPQHF
-	TRBV7-9	CASSPKASHEQFF
TRBD1	TRBV3-1	CASSWTGRKDTQYF
TRBD2	TRBV7-9	CASSFSGTSGRAVETQYF
-	TRBV29-1	CSVEDTGDYNEQFF
-	TRBV11-2	CASQKQLAQPETQYF
-	TRBV5-1	CASSLEGLDTGELFF
TRBD1	TRBV27	CASSWDRGTDTQYF
-	TRBV5-1	CASSMGASNTGELFF
-	TRBV7-2	CASSLGYAEAFF
TRBD2	TRBV7-2	CASSFSGRGVEQYF
TRBD1	TRBV27	CASSLLRTGVRVGDTGELFF
-	TRBV6-2/TRBV6-3	CASKRGDGGGQPQHF
-	TRBV18	CASSPTVTYEQYF
TRBD1	TRBV18	CASSPLDRGYEQFF
-	TRBV29-1	CSVLTTTDEQFF
-	TRBV9	CASSVGLPNEQFF
TRBD1	TRBV5-1	CASSLMKMGQGAWSPLHF
-	TRBV7-9	CASSLNRVGANVLTF
TRBD1	TRBV6-1	CASSGQGTDGYTF
-	TRBV6-6	CASSYSHMGNEQFF
-	TRBV7-9	CASSADQPYSPLHF
TRBD2	TRBV7-9	CASSRPGLAGRETQYF
-	TRBV15	CATSRDQGLTSTDTQYF
-	TRBV29-1	CSVWEIGGYTF
TRBD1	TRBV12-3/TRBV12-4	CASHPSGQGAGNEQFF
TRBD1	TRBV6-6	CASSYSVRGQDREQYF
-	TRBV29-1	CSGDGWGNEQFF